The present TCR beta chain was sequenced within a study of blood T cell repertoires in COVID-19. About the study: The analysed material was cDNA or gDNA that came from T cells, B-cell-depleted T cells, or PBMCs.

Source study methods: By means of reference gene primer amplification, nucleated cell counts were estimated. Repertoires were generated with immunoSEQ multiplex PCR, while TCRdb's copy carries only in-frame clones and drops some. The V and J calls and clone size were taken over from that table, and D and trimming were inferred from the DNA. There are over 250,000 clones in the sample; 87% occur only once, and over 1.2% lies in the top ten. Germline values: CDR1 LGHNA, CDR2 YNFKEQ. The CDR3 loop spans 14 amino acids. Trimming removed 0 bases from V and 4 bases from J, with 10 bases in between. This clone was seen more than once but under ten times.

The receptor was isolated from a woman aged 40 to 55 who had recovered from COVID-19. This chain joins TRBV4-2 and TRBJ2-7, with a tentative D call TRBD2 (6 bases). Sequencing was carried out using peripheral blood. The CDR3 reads CASSQDGLAYEQYF. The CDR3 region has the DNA TGTGCCAGCAGCCAAGACGGCCTAGCGTACGAGCAGTACTTC.